The rows below give T cell receptor beta chains drawn from one sample of a study of cytomegalovirus exposure and HLA in healthy donors. The table came from immunoSEQ multiplex PCR; TCRdb's copy has only in-frame clones and leaves some out. The profile shows some 110,000 clones, more than 9.5% of them singletons. The sequenced sample consisted of PBMCs. These receptors were collected from a man in his forties or fifties in good health and CMV-seropositive. Each CDR3 is given with its conserved first and last residue. D genes are given only for firm matches. Clone size is given for some rows only: seen once, a few or many times, or a class if the clone is expanded.

J,length,size,D,V,DNA,CDR3
TRBJ2-3,16,.,TRBD2,TRBV5-1,TGCGCCAGCAGCTTGGCCGGGGCGGGAGGGGCAGATACGCAGTATTTT,CASSLAGAGGADTQYF
TRBJ2-7,13,few,.,TRBV6-5,TGTGCCAGCAGTTTCGGACTACCCTACGAGCAGTACTTC,CASSFGLPYEQYF
TRBJ1-5,15,few,.,TRBV6-5,TGTGCCAGCAGCCCCTCGGGGGTAAACCGTCAGCCCCAGCATTTT,CASSPSGVNRQPQHF
TRBJ1-4,14,few,TRBD1,TRBV5-8,TGTGCCAGCAGCTTCGCAGGGGGCCGGGAAAAACTGTTTTTT,CASSFAGGREKLFF
TRBJ2-7,13,few,.,TRBV28,TGTGCCAGCACAGGGAAGGGGTCATACGAGCAGTACTTC,CASTGKGSYEQYF
TRBJ1-4,18,.,TRBD1,TRBV5-6,TGTGCCAGCAGCTTGGCCGTATCGGGACAGGGACCGGAGGAAAAACTGTTTTTT,CASSLAVSGQGPEEKLFF
TRBJ2-5,18,.,TRBD1,TRBV19,TGTGCCAGTAGCCCCATCAGGCAGGACAGGGGGCGAGGGGAGACCCAGTACTTC,CASSPIRQDRGRGETQYF
TRBJ2-7,18,.,TRBD2,TRBV4-1,TGCGCCAGCAGCCAAGATCGGGCGACTAGCGGGAGCTTGAACGAGCAGTACTTC,CASSQDRATSGSLNEQYF
TRBJ2-3,13,few,.,TRBV10-1,TGCGCCAGCAGTCAGCGGGCCACAGATACGCAGTATTTT,CASSQRATDTQYF
TRBJ2-7,17,.,.,TRBV5-6,TGTGCCAGCAGGAGATCTCGGTTGTTAGACAGAACCTACGAGCAGTACTTC,CASRRSRLLDRTYEQYF
TRBJ2-7,15,few,TRBD1,TRBV6-1,TGTGCCAGCATCCCCCTGACAGGGGGCTCCTACGAGCAGTACTTC,CASIPLTGGSYEQYF
TRBJ2-2,15,few,.,TRBV7-9,TGTGCCAGCAGCCCCCGGACAGCGAACACCGGGGAGCTGTTTTTT,CASSPRTANTGELFF
TRBJ2-5,15,.,TRBD2,TRBV27,TGTGCCAGCAGCTGGGGACTAGCGGGAGCAGAGACCCAGTACTTC,CASSWGLAGAETQYF
TRBJ2-7,17,few,.,TRBV27,TGTGCCAGCAGTCCGCGCTCCCGGGACTTCTATATCTACGAGCAGTACTTC,CASSPRSRDFYIYEQYF
TRBJ1-1,14,few,TRBD1,TRBV7-9,TGTGCCAGCAGCTCCGAGGGGGCATTGGTTCCGGCTTTCTTT,CASSSEGALVPAFF
TRBJ2-7,16,.,TRBD1,TRBV25-1,TGTGCCAGCAGCGGAACAGACCGGGACAGGCTTTACGAGCAGTACTTC,CASSGTDRDRLYEQYF
TRBJ2-3,14,.,TRBD2,TRBV28,TGTGCCAGCAGTTTAGGGGGGGTTACAGATACGCAGTATTTT,CASSLGGVTDTQYF
TRBJ2-7,14,.,TRBD2,TRBV19,TGTGCCAGTACTTCAGGACTAGTAGGCAGCGAGCAGTACTTC,CASTSGLVGSEQYF
TRBJ2-3,17,.,.,TRBV11-2,TGTGCCAGCAGCTTAGTCCGAGGGCCGGTGGCCGGAGATACGCAGTATTTT,CASSLVRGPVAGDTQYF
TRBJ2-7,20,.,.,TRBV27,TGTGCCAGCAGTTCTCTTGCGGGCAGGGGGGTGGGAGTCGACCGGTACGAGCAGTACTTC,CASSSLAGRGVGVDRYEQYF